These 5 T cell receptor beta chains share one sample of origin, sequenced in a study of cytomegalovirus exposure and HLA in healthy donors. The protocol was immunoSEQ multiplex PCR, while the TCRdb copy is restricted to in-frame clones and leaves out a portion. The table records 140,000 to 150,000 clones, around 93% of them present only once. Sequencing was done on a sample of PBMCs. These receptors all come from a man aged 18 to 35 in good health and CMV-seropositive.

The chain recombines TRBV5-8 with TRBJ2-1; 7 bases line up with TRBD1. This CDR3 is 14 amino acids long. CDR1 is SGHTS, CDR2 YDEGEE, per germline. Trimming cost V 4 bases and J 6 bases; bases outside gene matches: 7. CDR3 amino acids: CASSVDRAGNEQFF. The CDR3, as DNA: TGTGCCAGCAGCGTCGACAGGGCCGGCAATGAGCAGTTCTTC.

The chain is built from TRBV5-6 and TRBJ1-2, with 10 bases identical to TRBD1. Unmatched junction bases numbered 12, after V lost 0 bases and J lost 7 bases. CDR1 and CDR2 (germline): SGHDT, YYEEEE. CDR3 length: 17 amino acids. The CDR3 spells CASSLGATGTGAVGYTF. The CDR3 DNA is TGTGCCAGCAGCTTGGGGGCAACCGGGACAGGGGCTGTTGGCTACACCTTC.

The CDR3 DNA follows: TGTGCCAGCAGCTTCCGGAGTGCAACTAATGAAAAACTGTTTTTT. It codes for CASSFRSATNEKLFF. V is TRBV9 and J is TRBJ1-4; D is ambiguous. CDR1 is SGDLS and CDR2 is YYNGEE in the germline V gene. Deletions cut 4 bases from V and 0 bases from J, with 10 bases between. This CDR3 has 15 residues.

This chain connects TRBV29-1 to TRBJ2-7; 8 bases are shared with TRBD1. Germline assignment: CDR1 SQVTM and CDR2 ANQGSEA. The junction had 15 bases not matched to a gene; V was cut back by 8 bases and J by 3 bases. This CDR3 has 15 amino acids. CDR3 region: CSIGQGYYYSYEQYF. The CDR3 DNA reads as TGCAGCATCGGACAGGGTTACTATTACAGCTACGAGCAGTACTTC.

This sequence joins TRBV6-5 and TRBJ1-2; D is uncertain. The ends were cut back, 7 bases at V and 8 bases at J, with 17 bases in the middle. There are 13 residues in the CDR3. Germline V gene data show CDR1 as MNHEY and CDR2 as SVGAGI. The DNA of the CDR3 is TGTGCCAGCACCCAGTTAGAAGGGAGCGGCTACACCTTC. This translates into CASTQLEGSGYTF.